What follows describes a single T cell receptor beta chain. Authors' methods: The authors estimated nucleated cell counts from reference gene primer amplification. Only in-frame clones appear in the TCRdb table, and some are missing; sequencing was by immunoSEQ multiplex PCR. V and J calls and clone size follow that table, whereas D and trimming were derived from the DNA. Seen here are 95,000 to 120,000 clones, 85% observed once, and the top ten hold around 3.5%. The data belong to a study of blood T cell repertoires in COVID-19. This TCR was recovered from a man in his forties or fifties with acute or convalescent COVID-19. The specimen was peripheral blood.

In DNA, the CDR3 is TGTGCCAGCAGTTTGACAGGGCTCGAGCAGTACTTC. This sequence encodes CASSLTGLEQYF. The chain couples TRBV6-6 to TRBJ2-7; TRBD1 matches 7 bases. The V and J ends lost 4 bases and 6 bases, in that order; junction bases with no gene match: 3. CDR3 length equals 12 residues. Germline V gives CDR1 MNHNY, CDR2 SVGAGI (reference sequence).